This TCR beta chain derives from a study of blood T cell repertoires in COVID-19. Study in general: Sources were T cells, B-cell-depleted T cells, or PBMCs; the material itself was cDNA or gDNA.

This CDR3 is 16 amino acids long. Germline-derived CDR1 and CDR2 are MRHNA and SNTAGT. V dropped 0 bases and J dropped 6; count of bases not matched to a gene: 7. Authors' analysis steps: Researchers report that nucleated cell counts were estimated from reference gene primer amplification. Profiled with immunoSEQ multiplex PCR; TCRdb holds only in-frame clones, not every one. V and J calls and clone size are copied from that table; D and trimming were computed from the DNA. The repertoire includes some 270,000 clones, around 86% of them detected once, and around 1.5% sits in the top ten. Sequenced input: peripheral blood. The clonotype originates from a woman aged 60-75 years who had recovered from COVID-19. The chain has TRBV6-4 and TRBJ2-1; 8 bases match TRBD2. The CDR3 spells CASSDSIGLAANEQFF. In DNA form, the CDR3 reads TGTGCCAGCAGTGACTCGATAGGACTAGCAGCCAATGAGCAGTTCTTC.